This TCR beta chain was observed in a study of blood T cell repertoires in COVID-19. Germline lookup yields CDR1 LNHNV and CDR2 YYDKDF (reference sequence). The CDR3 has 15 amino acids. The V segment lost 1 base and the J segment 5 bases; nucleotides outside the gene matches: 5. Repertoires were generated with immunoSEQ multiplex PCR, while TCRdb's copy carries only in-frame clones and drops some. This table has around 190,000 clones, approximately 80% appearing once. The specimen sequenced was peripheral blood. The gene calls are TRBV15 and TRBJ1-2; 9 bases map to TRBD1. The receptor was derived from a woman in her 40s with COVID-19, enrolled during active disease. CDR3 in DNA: TGTGCCACCAGCAGAGTGGGACAGGGTGGTTATGGCTACACCTTC. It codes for CATSRVGQGGYGYTF.